This T cell receptor beta chain emerged from a study of cytomegalovirus exposure and HLA in healthy donors. Notes on the study in general: Across donors, most TCRs were seen rarely, yet some public ones were widespread. The productive fraction for most TCR beta V segments was about 87% or about 30% in an earlier analysis. The study flagged some 180 TCR beta chains as cytomegalovirus-associated. It was taken for granted in presence/absence analyses that sequencing depth across donors was roughly uniform.

About this clone: Antigen unknown.

Primers: 60 Vbeta forward and 13 Jbeta reverse. The assay was immunoSEQ multiplex PCR, and TCRdb's table has in-frame clones only and misses some. The repertoire includes 150,000 to 200,000 clones, nearly 80% of them detected once, and 6.3% sits in the top ten. Losses at the gene ends were 3 bases for V and 7 bases for J; bases not matched to a gene: 2. Per the germline V gene, CDR1 is SGHNT and CDR2 is YYREEE (reference sequence). This CDR3 has 14 amino acids. The receptor was isolated from a man aged 40-49 years in good health and CMV-seropositive. V gene TRBV5-4 combines with J gene TRBJ2-1, with 12 positions matching TRBD1. The specimen was PBMCs. CDR3 in amino acids: CASSWGQGANEQFF. The CDR3 region has the DNA TGTGCCAGCAGCTGGGGACAGGGGGCGAATGAGCAGTTCTTC.